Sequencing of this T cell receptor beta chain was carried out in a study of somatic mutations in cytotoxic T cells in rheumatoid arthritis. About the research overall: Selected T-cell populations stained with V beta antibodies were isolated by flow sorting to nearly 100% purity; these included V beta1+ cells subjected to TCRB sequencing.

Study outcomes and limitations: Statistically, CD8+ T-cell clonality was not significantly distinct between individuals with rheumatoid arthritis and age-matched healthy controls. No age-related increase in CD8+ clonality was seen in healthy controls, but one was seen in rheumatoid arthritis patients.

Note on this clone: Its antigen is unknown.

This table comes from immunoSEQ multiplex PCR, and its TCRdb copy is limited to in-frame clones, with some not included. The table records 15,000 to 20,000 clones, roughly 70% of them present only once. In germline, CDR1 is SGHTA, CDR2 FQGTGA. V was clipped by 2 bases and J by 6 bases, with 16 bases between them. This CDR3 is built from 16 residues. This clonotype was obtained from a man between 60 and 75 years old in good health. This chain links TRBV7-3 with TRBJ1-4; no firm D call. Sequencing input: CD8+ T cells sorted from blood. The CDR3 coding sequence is TGTGCCAGCAGCTTAGTGGCGGTCACGGCGGATGAAAAACTGTTTTTT. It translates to CASSLVAVTADEKLFF.